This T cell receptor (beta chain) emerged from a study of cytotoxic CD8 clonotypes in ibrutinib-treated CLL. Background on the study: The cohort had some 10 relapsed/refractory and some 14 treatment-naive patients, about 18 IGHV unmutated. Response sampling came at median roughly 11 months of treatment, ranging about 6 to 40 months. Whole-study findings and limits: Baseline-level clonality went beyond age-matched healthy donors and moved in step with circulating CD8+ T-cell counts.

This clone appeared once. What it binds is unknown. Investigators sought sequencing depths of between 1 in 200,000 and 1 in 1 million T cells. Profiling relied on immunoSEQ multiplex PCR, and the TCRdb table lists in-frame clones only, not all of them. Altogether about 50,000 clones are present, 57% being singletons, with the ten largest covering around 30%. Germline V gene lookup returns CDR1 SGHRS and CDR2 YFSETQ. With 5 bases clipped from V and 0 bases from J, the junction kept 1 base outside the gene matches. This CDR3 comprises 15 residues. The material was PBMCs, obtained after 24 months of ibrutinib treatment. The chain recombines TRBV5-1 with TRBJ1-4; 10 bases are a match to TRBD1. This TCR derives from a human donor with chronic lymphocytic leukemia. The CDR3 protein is CASSGQGATNEKLFF. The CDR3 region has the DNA TGCGCCAGCAGTGGACAGGGGGCAACTAATGAAAAACTGTTTTTT. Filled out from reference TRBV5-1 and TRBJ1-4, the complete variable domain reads KAGVTQTPRYLIKTRGQQVTLSCSPISGHRSVSWYQQTPGQGLQFLFEYFSETQRNKGNFPGRFSGRQFSNSRSEMNVSTLELGDSALYLCASSGQGATNEKLFFGSGTQLSVL.